This T cell receptor (beta chain) was recorded in a study of cytomegalovirus exposure and HLA in healthy donors. Worth noting for this clone: Its antigen is undetermined.

Study-wide points: Most TCR beta V segments were productive about 90% or about 30% of the time in an earlier analysis. A later analysis revealed that TCR association rates differed between HLA loci, peaking at DRB1 and bottoming out at HLA-C. The study reported that TCR beta sequences accurately predicted HLA-A and HLA-B alleles in most subjects.

CDR3 length: 18 residues. Losses at the gene ends were 4 bases for V and 0 bases for J; bases not matched to a gene: 13. Germline V gene data show CDR1 as MNHEY and CDR2 as SMNVEV (reference sequence). The PCR was carried out with 60 Vbeta primers and 13 Jbeta primers. Produced via immunoSEQ multiplex PCR; TCRdb's table is partial and in-frame only. Of about 160,000 clones in the sample, 84% were seen once. The chain has TRBV27 and TRBJ2-3, with 7 positions matching TRBD2. The sequence came from a boy between 2 and 15 years old in good health and CMV-seronegative. The sample was PBMCs. The chain's CDR3 is CASSYIAGLWGSTDTQYF. CDR3 in DNA: TGTGCCAGCAGTTATATAGCGGGTCTATGGGGTAGCACAGATACGCAGTATTTT.